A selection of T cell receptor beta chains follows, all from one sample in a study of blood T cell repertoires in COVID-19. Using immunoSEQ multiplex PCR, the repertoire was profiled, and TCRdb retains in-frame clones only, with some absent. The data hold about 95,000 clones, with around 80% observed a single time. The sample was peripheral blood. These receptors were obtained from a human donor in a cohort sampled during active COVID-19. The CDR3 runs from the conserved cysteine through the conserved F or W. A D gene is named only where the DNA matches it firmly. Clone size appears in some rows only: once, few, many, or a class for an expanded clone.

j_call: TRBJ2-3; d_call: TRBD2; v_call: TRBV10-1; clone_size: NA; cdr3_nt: TGCGCCAGCTCGGGAGCGGGAGGTCCAGATACGCAGTATTTT; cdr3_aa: CASSGAGGPDTQYF
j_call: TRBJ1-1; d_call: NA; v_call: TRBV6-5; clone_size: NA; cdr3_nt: TGTGCCAGCAGCGTTCGAGGGAGGAACACTGAAGCTTTCTTT; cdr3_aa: CASSVRGRNTEAFF
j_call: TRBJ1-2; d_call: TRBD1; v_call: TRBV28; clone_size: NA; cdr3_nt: TGTGCCAGCAGTTTATACGGGGCCGGGCAGGGGGCCGCGAGTAACTATGGCTACACCTTC; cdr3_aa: CASSLYGAGQGAASNYGYTF
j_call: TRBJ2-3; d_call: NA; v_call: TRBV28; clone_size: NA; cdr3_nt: TGTGCCACCTTCCAGACAGGCCCCTTTAGAGATACGCAGTATTTT; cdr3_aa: CATFQTGPFRDTQYF
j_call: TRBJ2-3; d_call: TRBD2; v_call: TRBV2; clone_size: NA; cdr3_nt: TGTGCCAGCAGGACCCCTCTAGCGGGAGGGGCGCAGTATTTT; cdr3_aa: CASRTPLAGGAQYF
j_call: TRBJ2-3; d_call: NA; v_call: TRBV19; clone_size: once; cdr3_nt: TGTGCCAGTAGTATTGGCGAGTCCAGGGGTAGCCCTAAGCTTAACACAGATACGCAGTATTTT; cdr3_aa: CASSIGESRGSPKLNTDTQYF
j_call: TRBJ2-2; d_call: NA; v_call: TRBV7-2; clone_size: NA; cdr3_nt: TGTGCCAGCAGTCCGGGTAGTTCGAACACCGGGGAGCTGTTTTTT; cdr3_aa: CASSPGSSNTGELFF
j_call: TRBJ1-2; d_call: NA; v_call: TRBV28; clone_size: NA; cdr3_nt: TGTGCCAGCAGCTTAACACTAAACTATGGCTACACCTTC; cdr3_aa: CASSLTLNYGYTF
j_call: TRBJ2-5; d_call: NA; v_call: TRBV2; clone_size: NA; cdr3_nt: TGTGCCAGCAGTGAAGAGGCTAGGGTACACGGGGCCCAGTACTTC; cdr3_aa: CASSEEARVHGAQYF
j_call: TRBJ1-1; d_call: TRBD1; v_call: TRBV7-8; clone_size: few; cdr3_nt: TGTGCCAGCAGCTCGGGACAGGGGATGTCGGCTTTCTTT; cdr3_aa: CASSSGQGMSAFF
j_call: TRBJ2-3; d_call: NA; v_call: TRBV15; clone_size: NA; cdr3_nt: TGTGCCACCAGCAGAGATTCGAAAAACTGGCAGGCATACACAGATACGCAGTATTTT; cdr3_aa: CATSRDSKNWQAYTDTQYF
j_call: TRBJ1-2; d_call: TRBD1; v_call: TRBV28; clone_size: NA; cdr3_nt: TGTGCCAGCAGTTTCTTCAGTCGGGGACAGGGTGGCTACACCTTC; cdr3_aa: CASSFFSRGQGGYTF
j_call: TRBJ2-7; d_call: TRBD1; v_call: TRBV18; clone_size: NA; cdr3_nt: TGTGCCAGCTCACCTAAACAGGGGGCTGGGTCGTACGAGCAGTACTTC; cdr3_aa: CASSPKQGAGSYEQYF
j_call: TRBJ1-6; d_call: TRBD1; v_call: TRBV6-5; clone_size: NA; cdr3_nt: TGTGCCAGCAGCCGGACAGGGGAGAATTCACCCCTCCACTTT; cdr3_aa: CASSRTGENSPLHF
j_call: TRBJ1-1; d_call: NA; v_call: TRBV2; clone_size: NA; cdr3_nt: TGTGCCAGTCCAGGGGTGCGCGGTGAAGCTTTCTTT; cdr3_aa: CASPGVRGEAFF
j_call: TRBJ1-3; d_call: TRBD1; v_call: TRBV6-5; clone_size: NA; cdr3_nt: TGTGCCAGCAGGCAGGGGGCGGCTGGAAACACCATATATTTT; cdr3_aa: CASRQGAAGNTIYF
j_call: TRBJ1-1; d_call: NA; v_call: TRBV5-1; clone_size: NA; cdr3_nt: TGCGCCAGCAGCCTACTTTCGGGAAATCTTATGAACACTGAAGCTTTCTTT; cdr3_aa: CASSLLSGNLMNTEAFF
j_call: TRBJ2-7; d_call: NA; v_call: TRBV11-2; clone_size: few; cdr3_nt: TGTGCCAGCTCCCAGCCGGGGGTCTACGAGCAGTACTTC; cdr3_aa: CASSQPGVYEQYF
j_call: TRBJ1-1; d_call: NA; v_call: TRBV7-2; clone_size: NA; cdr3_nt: TGTGCCAGCAGCTTAGCCCAGACACTGAACACTGAAGCTTTCTTT; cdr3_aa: CASSLAQTLNTEAFF
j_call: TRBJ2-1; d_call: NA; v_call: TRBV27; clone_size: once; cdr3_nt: TGTGCCAGCAGGCTAGGGGGCGGGACGTTCTATGAGCAGTTCTTC; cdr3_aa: CASRLGGGTFYEQFF
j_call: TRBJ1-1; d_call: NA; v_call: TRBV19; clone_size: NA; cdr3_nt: TGTGCCAGTAGTATGCTGTCGGGGTCCACTGAAGCTTTCTTT; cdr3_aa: CASSMLSGSTEAFF
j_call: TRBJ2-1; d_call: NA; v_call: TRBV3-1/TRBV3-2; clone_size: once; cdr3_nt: TGTGCCAGCACCTCCCGGGGACTCCTCGGGGATGAGCAGTTCTTC; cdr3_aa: CASTSRGLLGDEQFF
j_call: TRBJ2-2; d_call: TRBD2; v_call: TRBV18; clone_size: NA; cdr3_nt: TGTGCCAGCTCACCCTTAGCGGGGGGGCCTCGCACCGGGGAGCTGTTTTTT; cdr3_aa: CASSPLAGGPRTGELFF
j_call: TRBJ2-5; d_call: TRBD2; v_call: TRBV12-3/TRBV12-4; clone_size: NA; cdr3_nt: TGTGCCAGCAGACGGGGGGTCCAAGAGACCCAGTACTTC; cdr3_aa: CASRRGVQETQYF
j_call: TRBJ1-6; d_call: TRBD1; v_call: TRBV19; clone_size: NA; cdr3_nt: TGTGCCAGTAGTGCACAACAGGGGGCTTCACCCCTCCACTTT; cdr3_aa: CASSAQQGASPLHF
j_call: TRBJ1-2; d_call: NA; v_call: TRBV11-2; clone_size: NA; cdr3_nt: TGTGCCAGCAGCTTAGATCATGGCAACAACTATGGCTACACCTTC; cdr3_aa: CASSLDHGNNYGYTF
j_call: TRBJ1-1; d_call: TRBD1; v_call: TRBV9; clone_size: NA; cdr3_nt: TGTGCCAGCAGCCTTCGGACAGGTCCCGGCTTGGAAGCTTTCTTT; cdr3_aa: CASSLRTGPGLEAFF
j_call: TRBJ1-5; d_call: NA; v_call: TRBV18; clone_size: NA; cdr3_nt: TGTGCCAGCTCCCAGGGAAATCAGCCCCAGCATTTT; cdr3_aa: CASSQGNQPQHF
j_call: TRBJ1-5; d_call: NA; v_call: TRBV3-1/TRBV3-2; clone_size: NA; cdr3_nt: TGTGCCAGCAGCCCTATCCCTAGCAATCAGCCCCAGCATTTT; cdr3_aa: CASSPIPSNQPQHF
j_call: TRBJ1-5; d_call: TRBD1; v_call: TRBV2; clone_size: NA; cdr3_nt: TGTGCCAGCAGTCTAACTTTAGGGACAGGGGTCCCTTATAGCAATCAGCCCCAGCATTTT; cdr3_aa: CASSLTLGTGVPYSNQPQHF
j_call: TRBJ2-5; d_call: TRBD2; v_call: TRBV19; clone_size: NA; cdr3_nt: TGTGCCAGTAGAAAAAGCGGGAGTGGTGAGACCCAGTACTTC; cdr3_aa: CASRKSGSGETQYF
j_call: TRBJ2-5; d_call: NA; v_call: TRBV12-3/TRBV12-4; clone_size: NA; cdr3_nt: TGTGCCAGCAGTTTGGCTGAAGAGACCCAGTACTTC; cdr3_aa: CASSLAEETQYF
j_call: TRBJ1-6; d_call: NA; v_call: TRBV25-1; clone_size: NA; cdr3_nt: TGTGCCAGCAGTGAAGTTGGGAGCAATTCACCCCTCCACTTT; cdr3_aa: CASSEVGSNSPLHF
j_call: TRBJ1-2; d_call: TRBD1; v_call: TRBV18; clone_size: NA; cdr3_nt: TGTGCCAGCTCGGGACAGGGGACCGCTAACTATGGCTACACCTTC; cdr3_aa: CASSGQGTANYGYTF
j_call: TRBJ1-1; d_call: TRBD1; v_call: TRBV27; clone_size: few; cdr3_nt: TGTGCCAGCAAAAAGGGACAGCTAAACACTGAAGCTTTCTTT; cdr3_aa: CASKKGQLNTEAFF
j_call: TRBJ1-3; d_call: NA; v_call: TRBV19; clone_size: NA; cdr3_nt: TGTGCCAGTAGGAGCTTCTCTGGAAACACCATATATTTT; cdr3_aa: CASRSFSGNTIYF
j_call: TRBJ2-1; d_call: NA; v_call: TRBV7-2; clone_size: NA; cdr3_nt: TGTGCCAGCAGCTACAACAATGAGCAGTTCTTC; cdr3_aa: CASSYNNEQFF
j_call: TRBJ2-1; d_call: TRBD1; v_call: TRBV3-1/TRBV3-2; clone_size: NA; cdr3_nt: TGTGCCAGCAGCGAACTTCCGGGACAGGGGGTTAGGAATGAGCAGTTCTTC; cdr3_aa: CASSELPGQGVRNEQFF
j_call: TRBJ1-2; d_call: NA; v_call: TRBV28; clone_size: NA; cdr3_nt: TGTGCCAGCAGTGGTTCTGAGAGGCGGGGCTACACCTTC; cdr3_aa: CASSGSERRGYTF
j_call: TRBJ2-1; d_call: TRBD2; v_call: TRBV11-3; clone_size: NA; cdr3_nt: TGTGCCAGCAGCTCTAGCGGGGACTACAATGAGCAGTTCTTC; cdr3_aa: CASSSSGDYNEQFF
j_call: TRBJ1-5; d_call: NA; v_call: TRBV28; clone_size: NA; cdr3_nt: TGTGCCAGCAGTCTGGGGGCCCAGAGACAGCCCCAGCATTTT; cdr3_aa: CASSLGAQRQPQHF
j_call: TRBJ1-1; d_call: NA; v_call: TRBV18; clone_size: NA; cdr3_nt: TGTGCCAGCTCACCACAGGGAGTGAACACTGAAGCTTTCTTT; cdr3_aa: CASSPQGVNTEAFF
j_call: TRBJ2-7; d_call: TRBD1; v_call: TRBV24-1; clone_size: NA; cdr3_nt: TGTGCCACCAGTGATTTGAAGGCAGGGGGCTACGAGCAGTACTTC; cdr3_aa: CATSDLKAGGYEQYF
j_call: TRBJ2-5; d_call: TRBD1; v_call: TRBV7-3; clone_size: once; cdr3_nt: TGTGCCAGCAGCCCAACTCAGGGGGCTGAGACCCAGTACTTC; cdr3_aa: CASSPTQGAETQYF
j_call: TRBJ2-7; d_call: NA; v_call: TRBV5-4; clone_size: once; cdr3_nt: TGTGCCAGCGGACTTGCGGGACGGACAACTACGGGTGGGTACGAGCAGTACTTC; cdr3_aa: CASGLAGRTTTGGYEQYF
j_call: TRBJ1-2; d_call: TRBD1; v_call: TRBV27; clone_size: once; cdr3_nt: TGTGCCAGCAGTTTTAGGGACAGTCCCGTCGGCTACACCTTC; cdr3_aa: CASSFRDSPVGYTF
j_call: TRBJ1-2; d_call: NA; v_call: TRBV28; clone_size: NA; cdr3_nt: TGTGCCAGCAGTTTATTAACCTCACAGAACTATGGCTACACCTTC; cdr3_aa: CASSLLTSQNYGYTF
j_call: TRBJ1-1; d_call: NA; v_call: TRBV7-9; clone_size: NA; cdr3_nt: TGTGCCAGCAGCTTAGGGTCAGGGCTCACTGAAGCTTTCTTT; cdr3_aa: CASSLGSGLTEAFF
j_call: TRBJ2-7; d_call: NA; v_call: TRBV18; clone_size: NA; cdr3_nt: TGTGCCAGCTCACCAGCCCGGGTCGTCAGGGGCTACGAGCAGTACTTC; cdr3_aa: CASSPARVVRGYEQYF
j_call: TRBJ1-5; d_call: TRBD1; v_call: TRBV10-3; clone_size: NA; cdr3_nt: TGTGCCATCTCGGGACAGGGGAACAATCAGCCCCAGCATTTT; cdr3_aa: CAISGQGNNQPQHF